The 14 T cell receptor beta chains given below trace back to one sample, sequenced in a study. From the 5' RACE reads, TCRdb called clonotypes with MiXCR, one entry per CDR3 protein. The table records tens of thousands of distinct CDR3 sequences, roughly 18% of them present only once. Sequenced: naive CD4+ T cells sorted from blood. The subset denotes: naive CD4+ T cells, CD4+CD45RA+CD25-. These receptors originate from a female donor with breast cancer.

This clonotype has ten or more counts. The rearrangement joins TRBV5-5 to TRBJ1-6, with no clear D. The CDR3 loop spans 13 amino acids. Trimming stripped 0 bases from V and 4 bases from J, with 2 bases between. CDR1 is SGHKS, CDR2 YYEKEE, per germline (reference sequence). The CDR3 DNA reads as TGTGCCAGCAGCTTGGTATATAATTCACCCCTCCACTTT. It yields the protein CASSLVYNSPLHF.

The chain has TRBV20-1 and TRBJ1-1; D not certain. V was trimmed by 5 bases and J by 5 bases, leaving 21 bases between them. The CDR3 covers 15 residues. From germline, CDR1 is DFQATT and CDR2 SNEGSKA (reference sequence). The DNA of the CDR3 is TGCAGTGCTGGACCCGACTGGGTAGGTAGGACTGAAGCTTTCTTT. This sequence encodes CSAGPDWVGRTEAFF.

To note about this clonotype: The conserved closing phenylalanine or tryptophan is absent in this CDR3, likely reflecting a read error. The genes are TRBV12-3 or TRBV12-4 and TRBJ1-1; possibly TRBD1 for D (6 bases). The CDR3 extends over 13 amino acids. V was trimmed by 9 bases and J by 6 bases, leaving 17 bases between them. CDR3 nucleotide sequence: TGTGCCAGTAAACAGGGACTACTCGCTGAAGCTTTCTCT. This encodes CASKQGLLAEAFS.

This chain links TRBV7-8 with TRBJ2-3, with D perhaps matching TRBD1 or TRBD2 (5 bases each). CDR1 is SGHVS, CDR2 FQNEAQ, per germline. V was trimmed by 5 bases and J by 4 bases, leaving 19 bases between them. The CDR3 spans 16 residues. In DNA form, the CDR3 reads TGTGCCAGCAGCCTAAGGGACGGTTTCTCAGCAGATACGCAGTATTTT. Protein product: CASSLRDGFSADTQYF. Drawing the rest from reference TRBV7-8 and TRBJ2-3, the complete variable domain is GAGVSQSPRYKVAKRGQDVALRCDPISGHVSLFWYQQALGQGPEFLTYFQNEAQLDKSGLPSDRFFAERPEGSVSTLKIQRTQQEDSAVYLCASSLRDGFSADTQYFGPGTRLTVL.

Regarding this clonotype: One base away lies a much larger clone, so this may be a sequencing read error. This CDR3 reads CASSQDQLPPYKEQFF. The CDR3 coding sequence is TGCGCCAGCAGCCAAGATCAGTTACCGCCCTACAAGGAGCAGTTCTTC. This chain uses TRBV4-1 with TRBJ2-1; D uncertain. CDR1 MGHRA and CDR2 YSYEKL come from the germline V gene. This CDR3 has 16 amino acids.

A few counts support this clonotype. DNA for the CDR3: TGCAGTGCTAGAGAAAACCGCAGACTAGCGGGGGGACTCTCCTACAATGAGCAGTTCTTC. This codes for CSARENRRLAGGLSYNEQFF. V usage is TRBV20-1 and J usage is TRBJ2-1; 13 bases map to TRBD2. The CDR3 has 20 amino acids. Per germline, CDR1 DFQATT and CDR2 SNEGSKA (reference sequence). The trim removed 0 bases at V and 0 bases at J, leaving 11 bases unmatched.

This clonotype was counted a few times. The rearrangement joins TRBV15 to TRBJ2-3; 10 bases are a match to TRBD2. There are 13 residues in the CDR3. The junction had 0 bases not matched to a gene; V was cut back by 8 bases and J by 1 base. The germline V gene has CDR1 LNHNV and CDR2 YYDKDF (reference sequence). CDR3 sequence: CATGLAGTDTQYF. CDR3 bases: TGTGCCACCGGACTAGCGGGCACAGATACGCAGTATTTT.

This clonotype appeared a few times. This chain connects TRBV5-1 to TRBJ2-1; 11 bases match TRBD2. This CDR3 has 16 residues. Per the germline V gene, CDR1 is SGHRS and CDR2 is YFSETQ. The V and J ends lost 4 bases and 5 bases, in that order; junction bases with no gene match: 8. DNA for the CDR3: TGCGCCAGCAGCAAAGCCGGGACTAGCGGAAACAATGAGCAGTTCTTC. Translation: CASSKAGTSGNNEQFF.

This clonotype was seen a handful of times. The rearrangement uses TRBV7-2 and TRBJ2-7; 11 nucleotides agree with TRBD2. Germline V CDR1 and CDR2: SGHTA, FQGNSA. Trimming at V came to 1 base and at J to 5 bases, leaving 4 bases not matched to a gene. The CDR3 sequence is 15 residues long. CDR3 region: CASSLGTSGSNEQYF. The CDR3 DNA reads TGTGCCAGCAGCTTAGGAACTAGCGGGAGTAACGAGCAGTACTTC.

This clonotype was counted at least ten times. The gene calls are TRBV4-3 and TRBJ2-1, with 8 bases aligning to TRBD1. The germline V gene encodes CDR1 LGHNA and CDR2 YSLEER. The CDR3 length is 15 residues. J lost 7 bases, V lost 2 bases, and 7 bases had no gene match. CDR3 in DNA: TGCGCCAGCAGCCAACTCGGACAGGGCGTAAATGAGCAGTTCTTC. Its translation: CASSQLGQGVNEQFF.

This clonotype was observed many times. This chain joins TRBV6-2 or TRBV6-3 and TRBJ2-1; no reliable D call. The germline CDR1 and CDR2 sequences are MNHEY and SVGEGT. This CDR3 contains 14 residues. Trimming shortened V by 2 bases and J by 9 bases, and 14 bases separated the two germline ends. The CDR3 here is CASSYRLVRIEQFF. The CDR3 DNA reads as TGTGCCAGCAGTTACCGACTGGTCCGGATTGAGCAGTTCTTC.

The rearrangement links TRBV24-1 to TRBJ2-3; D perhaps matches TRBD1 (6 bases). Per germline, CDR1 KGHDR and CDR2 SFDVKD. With 4 bases removed from V and 2 bases from J, the gap between germline ends came to 15 bases. The CDR3 extends over 16 amino acids. The CDR3 DNA sequence: TGTGCCACCAGTGACCCAGGGGATTGGAACACAGATACGCAGTATTTT. Its protein product is CATSDPGDWNTDTQYF.

CDR3: CASSLRWAEQFF. The CDR3 nucleotides are TGTGCCAGCAGTTTACGGTGGGCTGAGCAGTTCTTC. The V call is TRBV7-2, the J call TRBJ2-1; D gene uncertain. Germline CDR1 and CDR2: SGHTA and FQGNSA. The CDR3 is 12 amino acids. V was pared by 6 bases and J by 9 bases, with 12 bases between.

This clonotype has more than one count but fewer than ten. The chain combines TRBV6-5 with TRBJ1-2; D perhaps matches TRBD1 (6 bases). The V end lost 6 bases, the J end lost 5 bases, and 16 bases lay between the germline ends. The CDR3 covers 14 residues. Germline assignment: CDR1 MNHEY and CDR2 SVGAGI. The chain's CDR3 is CASRGTGTQYGYTF. For the CDR3, the DNA is TGTGCCAGCAGGGGAACCGGGACACAATATGGCTACACCTTC.